The 30 T cell receptor beta chains below all came from one sample that was sequenced in a study of CD8+ T cells in alopecia areata. TCR sequencing used cDNA made by reverse transcription of extracted RNA. Here immunoSEQ multiplex PCR was the method, and the copy in TCRdb shows in-frame clones only, minus some. The sample contains approximately 89,000 clones, just over 50% of which appear only once. The sample consisted of NKG2D-high CD8+ T cells sorted from blood. These receptors were collected from a human donor with alopecia areata.

In its sample, this clone was seen a few times. The chain joins TRBV7-9 to TRBJ2-7, with D perhaps TRBD1 or TRBD2 (6 bases each). V was clipped by 1 base and J by 12 bases, with 16 bases between them. This CDR3 region has 13 residues. Germline loops: CDR1 SEHNR, CDR2 FQNEAQ (reference sequence). DNA for the CDR3: TGTGCCAGCAGCTTAGAGGGGGACTTTAACGCGTACTTC. Residues: CASSLEGDFNAYF.

V is TRBV5-6 and J is TRBJ2-7, with 8 bases lining up with TRBD2. Losses at the gene ends were 4 bases for V and 2 bases for J; bases not matched to a gene: 11. CDR1 SGHDT and CDR2 YYEEEE come from the germline V gene. The CDR3 is 16 amino acids. As DNA, the CDR3 is TGTGCCAGCAGCCACACTGTGGGGGGACTAGCCTACGAGCAGTACTTC. Protein sequence: CASSHTVGGLAYEQYF. Full variable domain (outside the CDR3, taken from reference TRBV5-6 and TRBJ2-7): DAGVTQSPTHLIKTRGQQVTLRCSPKSGHDTVSWYQQALGQGPQFIFQYYEEEERQRGNFPDRFSGHQFPNYSSELNVNALLLGDSALYLCASSHTVGGLAYEQYFGPGTRLTVT.

The chain is built from TRBV30 and TRBJ2-7; no firm D call. Germline-derived CDR1 and CDR2 are GTSNPN and SVGIG (reference sequence). V was shortened by 4 bases and J by 2 bases, with 12 bases between the two germline ends. This CDR3 region has 13 residues. For the CDR3, the DNA is TGTGCCTGGATCGGATTCGGAACCTACGAGCAGTACTTC. Protein product: CAWIGFGTYEQYF. The whole variable domain, filled in from reference TRBV30 and TRBJ2-7, reads SQTIHQWPATLVQPVGSPLSLECTVEGTSNPNLYWYRQAAGRGLQLLFYSVGIGQISSEVPQNLSASRPQDRQFILSSKKLLLSDSGFYLCAWIGFGTYEQYFGPGTRLTVT.

The chain carries TRBV4-3 and TRBJ2-1; 16 bases are a match to TRBD2. CDR3 length: 18 residues. Unmatched junction bases numbered 5, after V lost 1 base and J lost 5 bases. Germline lookup yields CDR1 LGHNA and CDR2 YSLEER. CDR3 sequence: CASSQVGTSGRANNEQFF. The CDR3 nucleotides are TGCGCCAGCAGCCAAGTCGGGACTAGCGGGAGGGCCAACAATGAGCAGTTCTTC.

V is TRBV29-1 and J is TRBJ1-1, with 7 nucleotides matching TRBD1. After removal of 2 bases from V and 1 base from J, the junction contained 7 bases not matched to a gene. Germline loops: CDR1 SQVTM, CDR2 ANQGSEA. This CDR3 has 15 amino acids. The CDR3 DNA reads as TGCAGCGTTGAATTGGCAGGGGGTAGGAACACTGAAGCTTTCTTT. This translates into CSVELAGGRNTEAFF.

J is TRBJ2-1 and V is TRBV4-3, with TRBD2 matching over 9 bases. CDR3 length: 16 amino acids. CDR1 and CDR2 from the germline V gene are LGHNA and YSLEER. J lost 6 bases, V lost 1 base, and 7 bases had no gene match. This CDR3 is CASSQARLAEINEQFF. In DNA, the CDR3 is TGCGCCAGCAGCCAAGCCCGACTAGCGGAGATCAATGAGCAGTTCTTC.

The sample holds a few counts of this clone. The genes are TRBV14 and TRBJ2-6; D gene uncertain. There are 16 residues in the CDR3. The V gene lost 1 base and the J gene lost 2 bases, with 9 bases spanning the gap. The germline gives CDR1 SGHDN, CDR2 FVKESK. CDR3 coding DNA: TGTGCCAGCAGCCAAGTTCCGGTGACTGGGGCCAACGTCCTGACTTTC. Translating it yields CASSQVPVTGANVLTF.

As regards this clone: Other DNA sequences in this sample translate to the same CDR3. This chain joins TRBV2 and TRBJ2-7; D is unresolved. V gave up 1 base and J gave up 6 bases, with 1 base separating them. CDR3 size: 10 residues. The germline CDR1 and CDR2 sequences are SNHLY and FYNNEI. Here the CDR3 reads CASSEVEQYF. CDR3 sequence (DNA): TGTGCCAGCAGTGAAGTCGAGCAGTACTTC.

This rearrangement joins TRBV5-6 to TRBJ2-1; D possibly matches TRBD1 or TRBD2 (6 bases each). Trimming pared 4 bases from V and 8 bases from J, leaving 19 bases between. Looked up from germline, CDR1 is SGHDT and CDR2 is YYEEEE. CDR3 length: 15 residues. DNA for the CDR3: TGTGCCAGCAGCCCGGGGGCAGGAGGGTCGGATGAGCAGTTCTTC. Protein: CASSPGAGGSDEQFF.

This clone has only a few counts. The V and J genes are TRBV6-5 and TRBJ2-7, with 8 bases that match TRBD1. The CDR3 has 14 amino acids. The germline V gene encodes CDR1 MNHEY and CDR2 SVGAGI. The J segment lost 3 bases and the V segment lost 5 bases, leaving 6 bases of the junction unmatched. CDR3 DNA: TGTGCCAGCAGTAGGACAGGGAATTTCTACGAGCAGTACTTC. Encoded protein: CASSRTGNFYEQYF.

This clone was detected only once. J is TRBJ2-5 and V is TRBV4-3, with a weak D call TRBD2 (5 bases). With 0 bases removed from V and 5 bases from J, the gap between germline ends came to 10 bases. From germline, CDR1 is LGHNA and CDR2 YSLEER. This CDR3 comprises 14 residues. The CDR3 reads CASSQELVFETQYF. The DNA for the CDR3 is TGCGCCAGCAGCCAAGAACTAGTATTCGAGACCCAGTACTTC.

This clone was counted between two and nine times. This chain joins TRBV29-1 and TRBJ2-1; 15 nucleotides align to TRBD2. Germline assignment: CDR1 SQVTM and CDR2 ANQGSEA. The CDR3 length is 15 residues. The CDR3 nucleotides read TGCAGTGCTGACGGGGGACTAGCGGGAGGATATGAGCAGTTCTTC. Protein sequence: CSADGGLAGGYEQFF.

The rearrangement links TRBV7-9 to TRBJ2-1; D is unclear. The V gene's germline CDR1 is SEHNR and CDR2 FQNEAQ (reference sequence). The CDR3 spans 14 residues. Trimming cost V 2 bases and J 5 bases, with 10 bases left between them. The CDR3 bases are TGTGCCAGCAGCTTAAACTGGGCTAACAATGAGCAGTTCTTC. Amino acid sequence: CASSLNWANNEQFF.

The gene calls are TRBV7-9 and TRBJ2-7; 11 nucleotides agree with TRBD1. V lost 1 base, J lost 4 bases, and 3 bases stayed unmatched. The CDR3 consists of 15 residues. In germline, CDR1 is SEHNR, CDR2 FQNEAQ (reference sequence). The CDR3 region is CASSLVGTGGYEQYF. The CDR3 coding sequence is TGTGCCAGCAGCTTAGTCGGGACAGGGGGATACGAGCAGTACTTC.

V usage is TRBV5-6 and J usage is TRBJ2-7; no firm D call. Per the germline V gene, CDR1 is SGHDT and CDR2 is YYEEEE. Trimming took 0 bases from V and 2 from J, leaving 12 bases between them. The CDR3 has 15 residues. CDR3 residues: CASSLEGPATYEQYF. Written as DNA, the CDR3 is TGTGCCAGCAGCTTGGAAGGACCCGCTACCTACGAGCAGTACTTC. Drawing the rest from reference TRBV5-6 and TRBJ2-7, the complete variable domain is DAGVTQSPTHLIKTRGQQVTLRCSPKSGHDTVSWYQQALGQGPQFIFQYYEEEERQRGNFPDRFSGHQFPNYSSELNVNALLLGDSALYLCASSLEGPATYEQYFGPGTRLTVT.

The chain uses TRBV29-1 and TRBJ2-2, with D maybe TRBD1 (5 bases). The germline gives CDR1 SQVTM, CDR2 ANQGSEA. The CDR3 runs 16 residues. Between the trimmed V and J ends, which lost 4 bases and 1 base, there was a span of 16 bases. The CDR3 protein is CSVGGRVVGNTGELFF. In nucleotides, the CDR3 is TGCAGCGTTGGGGGCAGGGTCGTAGGGAACACCGGGGAGCTGTTTTTT.

This clone showed up just a few times. This chain joins TRBV29-1 and TRBJ1-2; D perhaps matches TRBD1 (5 bases). The CDR3 runs 10 residues. The germline gives CDR1 SQVTM, CDR2 ANQGSEA. The V end was cut by 7 bases, the J end by 6 bases, with 9 bases between. CDR3 DNA: TGCAGCGCCTGGGACCATGGCTACACCTTC. This translates into CSAWDHGYTF.

The gene calls are TRBV29-1 and TRBJ1-2; 7 bases match TRBD1. V lost 1 base to trimming and J lost 4 bases; unmatched junction nucleotides: 12. The CDR3 has 16 amino acids. The germline V gene has CDR1 SQVTM and CDR2 ANQGSEA. The CDR3 sequence: CSVEGSTADRLYGYTF. The CDR3 DNA is TGCAGCGTTGAAGGCTCTACTGCGGACAGGCTCTATGGCTACACCTTC.

This sequence joins TRBV29-1 and TRBJ2-7; the D is unclear. V was cut by 6 bases and J by 4 bases, with 16 bases left in between. The CDR3 extends over 13 amino acids. CDR1 and CDR2 from the germline V gene are SQVTM and ANQGSEA. As DNA, the CDR3 is TGCAGCGTGGTCTCCTCTGAACAATACGAGCAGTACTTC. Its protein product is CSVVSSEQYEQYF.

The DNA for the CDR3 is TGTGCCAGCAGACGGTCCGCCGATAGCGAGCAGTACTTC. Encoded protein: CASRRSADSEQYF. The chain uses TRBV28 and TRBJ2-7; D call uncertain. V lost 6 bases and J lost 6, with 15 bases in between. The CDR3 has 13 amino acids. CDR1 is MDHEN and CDR2 is SYDVKM in the germline V gene.

This clone was observed a few times. The rearrangement links TRBV29-1 to TRBJ2-1; TRBD1 matches at 7 bases. From germline, CDR1 is SQVTM and CDR2 ANQGSEA. The CDR3 covers 14 residues. The junction had 7 bases not matched to a gene; V was cut back by 7 bases and J by 1 base. CDR3 region: CSAPGQVSYNEQFF. The CDR3 DNA is TGCAGCGCTCCCGGACAGGTATCCTACAATGAGCAGTTCTTC.

V and J are TRBV6-5 and TRBJ1-1; possibly TRBD1 for D (5 bases). Germline V gives CDR1 MNHEY, CDR2 SVGAGI. This CDR3 region has 12 residues. The ends were cut back, 6 bases at V and 5 bases at J, with 10 bases in the middle. The CDR3 nucleotides are TGTGCCAGCAGGAGTGGGGGTACTGAAGCTTTCTTT. This sequence encodes CASRSGGTEAFF.

This clone has only a few counts. As DNA, the CDR3 is TGTGCCAGCATAAGGACAGGGCTCAACGAGCAGTACTTC. Translated, it gives CASIRTGLNEQYF. The chain carries TRBV2 and TRBJ2-7; 8 positions match TRBD1. V gave up 7 bases and J gave up 5 bases; unmatched junction bases: 7. The germline V gene encodes CDR1 SNHLY and CDR2 FYNNEI. This CDR3 is built from 13 residues. The full variable domain, with the rest looked up from reference TRBV2 and TRBJ2-7, is EPEVTQTPSHQVTQMGQEVILRCVPISNHLYFYWYRQILGQKVEFLVSFYNNEISEKSEIFDDQFSVERPDGSNFTLKIRSTKLEDSAMYFCASIRTGLNEQYFGPGTRLTVT.

The J gene is TRBJ1-2, the V gene TRBV9; no clear D. Trimming took 0 bases from V and 10 from J, leaving 7 bases between them. The CDR3 totals 11 residues. Germline values: CDR1 SGDLS, CDR2 YYNGEE. CDR3 region: CASSVGRFYTF. The CDR3 coding sequence is TGTGCCAGCAGCGTAGGGCGGTTCTACACCTTC.

This clone appeared a few times. The rearrangement joins TRBV5-6 to TRBJ2-1, with TRBD2 identical over 8 bases. The germline V gene has CDR1 SGHDT and CDR2 YYEEEE. With V trimmed by 3 bases and J by 7 bases, 9 bases remained unmatched. This CDR3 spans 15 amino acids. For the CDR3, the DNA is TGTGCCAGCAGCTACCCCAGCGGGAGTAAGAATGAGCAGTTCTTC. This gives the protein CASSYPSGSKNEQFF.

The rearrangement uses TRBV9 and TRBJ2-1; D tentatively fits TRBD1 or TRBD2 (6 bases each). V was trimmed by 3 bases and J by 1 base, leaving 17 bases between them. The CDR3 extends over 17 amino acids. Germline loops: CDR1 SGDLS, CDR2 YYNGEE. Here the CDR3 DNA reads TGTGCCAGCAGCGGGTCCGTTGGAGGGACATCCTACAATGAGCAGTTCTTC. Residues: CASSGSVGGTSYNEQFF.

This clone was seen a handful of times. This chain links TRBV4-1 with TRBJ2-1; D remains ambiguous. Trimming left V 2 bases short and J 8 bases short, with 10 bases between. Germline V gives CDR1 MGHRA, CDR2 YSYEKL. The CDR3 contains 13 residues. The CDR3 bases are TGCGCCAGCAGCCAACAAGGCGCCGATGAGCAGTTCTTC. Translating it yields CASSQQGADEQFF.

The chain's CDR3 is CASSWETQYF. The CDR3 DNA reads TGTGCCAGCAGTTGGGAGACCCAGTACTTC. The chain joins TRBV2 to TRBJ2-5; D gene uncertain. The germline gives CDR1 SNHLY, CDR2 FYNNEI. V shed 5 bases and J shed 5 bases, with 3 bases lying between them. This CDR3 contains 10 residues.

This clone came up a few times. The rearrangement uses TRBV29-1 and TRBJ2-3, with D unresolved. The ends were cut back, 2 bases at V and 0 bases at J, with 9 bases in the middle. The CDR3 totals 14 residues. Germline V lookup: CDR1 SQVTM, CDR2 ANQGSEA. The CDR3 region is CSVETVASTDTQYF. In nucleotides, the CDR3 is TGCAGCGTTGAAACGGTGGCCAGCACAGATACGCAGTATTTT.

The chain recombines TRBV13 with TRBJ1-2; D is unclear. V dropped 3 bases and J dropped 6 bases, with 11 bases sitting between them. The CDR3 spans 13 residues. CDR1 and CDR2 from the germline V gene are PRHDT and FYEKMQ (reference sequence). The CDR3 here is CASSLGRANGYTF. The DNA for the CDR3 is TGTGCCAGCAGCTTGGGTAGGGCTAATGGCTACACCTTC.